This T cell receptor (beta chain) was identified during a study of blood T cell repertoires in COVID-19. Study-wide context: In each case, the material was cDNA or gDNA derived from T cells, B-cell-depleted T cells, or PBMCs.

The cohort comprised adults aged 18 to 89 years residing in under 30 US areas. CDR3 length: 15 amino acids. The V gene end was trimmed by 5 bases and the J gene end by 6 bases; junction bases not matched to a gene: 10. Germline lookup yields CDR1 SSHAT and CDR2 FNYEAQ (reference sequence). Some clones are missing from TCRdb's copy, which holds only in-frame ones; the method was immunoSEQ multiplex PCR. The table includes about 350,000 clones, more than 85% detected once. J is TRBJ2-3 and V is TRBV7-7, with TRBD1 matching 8 bases. The sequencing input was PBMCs or T cells enriched from blood (not recorded which). This clonotype originated in a woman in her twenties or thirties who had recovered from COVID-19. The CDR3 DNA reads as TGTGCCAGCAGCCCCCGTCGGACAGGGAGGGATACGCAGTATTTT. Translation: CASSPRRTGRDTQYF. Drawing the rest from reference TRBV7-7 and TRBJ2-3, the complete variable domain is GAGVSQSPRYKVTKRGQDVTLRCDPISSHATLYWYQQALGQGPEFLTYFNYEAQPDKSGLPSDRFSAERPEGSISTLTIQRTEQRDSAMYRCASSPRRTGRDTQYFGPGTRLTVL.